The entry below gives a single TCR beta chain sequence along with its context. Antigen: not known. Unique molecular identifiers tagged the TCRbeta library. TCRdb independently ran MiXCR on the PCR reads; one entry per CDR3 protein. The data contain 900,000 or so distinct CDR3 sequences, roughly 15% of them seen just once; the ten biggest clones take up around 5%. CDR3 length: 15 amino acids. Per germline, CDR1 SGHVS and CDR2 FNYEAQ. Trimming took 5 bases from V and 8 from J, leaving 19 bases between them. The data derive from a study of T-cell reconstitution after alpha-beta-depleted transplantation in children. Study conclusions and caveats: One year post-transplant, T-cell counts and diversity were largely derived from T cells produced anew.

Specimen: PBMCs, mostly from graft donor cells, collected 360 days after TCRalphabeta/CD19-depleted stem cell transplant. J is TRBJ2-1 and V is TRBV7-6, with D unclear. This receptor was obtained from a male patient under 18 who had a stem cell transplant for acute lymphoblastic leukemia, so the T cells may come from the graft donor. DNA for the CDR3: TGTGCCAGCAGCCCGCCGGGTAGCCCAATCGATGAGCAGTTCTTC. It yields the protein CASSPPGSPIDEQFF.